This T cell receptor (beta chain) was recorded in a study of control samples from healthy donors and cancer patients. Clones were sequenced by immunoSEQ multiplex PCR, and TCRdb holds only the in-frame ones, with some missing. Among around 200,000 clones listed, just under 95% were seen once. Germline V lookup: CDR1 MGHDK, CDR2 SYGVNS. CDR3 size: 14 residues. Trimming removed 1 base at V and 3 bases at J, with 7 bases between. The chain is built from TRBV25-1 and TRBJ2-1, with no clear D. Sequencing was performed on blood. This clonotype originated in a man aged 18 to 30 in good health. DNA of the CDR3: TGTGCCAGCAGTGAATCCCTTCACTACAATGAGCAGTTCTTC. It is translated as CASSESLHYNEQFF. Together with reference TRBV25-1 and TRBJ2-1, the CDR3 gives the full variable domain: EADIYQTPRYLVIGTGKKITLECSQTMGHDKMYWYQQDPGMELHLIHYSYGVNSTEKGDLSSESTVSRIRTEHFPLTLESARPSHTSQYLCASSESLHYNEQFFGPGTRLTVL.